These 24 T cell receptor beta chains were all obtained from the same sample, sequenced in a study of blood T cell repertoires in COVID-19. Clones were read by immunoSEQ multiplex PCR, and TCRdb kept only the in-frame ones, dropping some. The table lists 310,000 or so clones, roughly 89% of them singletons. The specimen was PBMCs or T cells enriched from blood (not recorded which). Every receptor here comes from a woman between 35 and 50 years old who had recovered from COVID-19.

The chain has TRBV19 and TRBJ1-4; tentative D call: TRBD1 (6 bases). V lost 6 bases and J 4 bases, leaving 12 bases between the germline ends. Germline values: CDR1 LNHDA, CDR2 SQIVND (reference sequence). The CDR3 length is 14 residues. CDR3 region: CASSPPRGNEKLFF. CDR3 DNA: TGTGCCAGTAGCCCCCCCAGGGGTAATGAAAAACTGTTTTTT.

The chain recombines TRBV18 with TRBJ2-5, with 9 positions matching TRBD1. CDR3 length: 16 residues. With 0 bases clipped from V and 2 bases from J, the junction kept 4 bases outside the gene matches. The V gene's germline CDR1 is KGHSH and CDR2 LQKENI. CDR3 protein: CASSPPGTGLQETQYF. The CDR3 DNA is TGTGCCAGCTCACCACCGGGGACAGGGCTACAAGAGACCCAGTACTTC.

CDR3 DNA: TGTGCCAGCAGCCCCCGGACTAGCGGGTTTTACAATGAGCAGTTCTTC. Protein sequence: CASSPRTSGFYNEQFF. The rearrangement links TRBV9 to TRBJ2-1; 11 bases are a match to TRBD2. V shed 4 bases and J 4 bases; nucleotides not matched to a gene: 7. Germline-derived CDR1 and CDR2 are SGDLS and YYNGEE. This CDR3 region has 16 residues.

This chain links TRBV5-4 with TRBJ1-2; 9 positions agree with TRBD1. The ends lost 4 bases at V and 5 bases at J; junction bases unmatched: 6. The CDR3 extends over 14 amino acids. In germline, CDR1 is SGHNT, CDR2 YYREEE (reference sequence). The CDR3 DNA reads TGTGCCAGCAGCCGAAACAGGGGGCATTATGGCTACACCTTC. This codes for CASSRNRGHYGYTF.

V usage is TRBV7-2 and J usage is TRBJ2-1; tentative D call: TRBD2 (5 bases). The CDR3 has 13 amino acids. Germline loops: CDR1 SGHTA, CDR2 FQGNSA. V lost 4 bases and J 6 bases, leaving 10 bases between the germline ends. For the CDR3, the DNA is TGTGCCAGCAGCTCAGGACGGGGCAATGAGCAGTTCTTC. As protein: CASSSGRGNEQFF.

The chain's CDR3 is CASSRTGGSSNQPQHF. The CDR3 region has the DNA TGTGCCAGCAGCAGGACAGGGGGAAGTAGCAATCAGCCCCAGCATTTT. This chain connects TRBV7-9 to TRBJ1-5; 10 bases match TRBD1. The junction had 4 bases not matched to a gene; V was cut back by 5 bases and J by 0 bases. Germline V gives CDR1 SEHNR, CDR2 FQNEAQ (reference sequence). The CDR3 sequence is 16 residues long. Combining the CDR3 with reference TRBV7-9 and TRBJ1-5 gives the whole variable domain DTGVSQNPRHKITKRGQNVTFRCDPISEHNRLYWYRQTLGQGPEFLTYFQNEAQLEKSRLLSDRFSAERPKGSFSTLEIQRTEQGDSAMYLCASSRTGGSSNQPQHFGDGTRLSIL.

The chain has TRBV9 and TRBJ2-1; TRBD2 agrees at 14 bases. CDR3 length: 23 amino acids. The germline gives CDR1 SGDLS, CDR2 YYNGEE. V trimming: 3 bases; J trimming: 6 bases; junction bases outside the gene matches: 26. The DNA for the CDR3 is TGTGCCAGCAGCGCTACCATTCCGGGTTGGACTAGCGGGAGGTCTAGGGGTTTCAATGAGCAGTTCTTC. It codes for CASSATIPGWTSGRSRGFNEQFF.

CDR3 amino acids: CASSLLAGFGETQYF. The CDR3 DNA follows: TGTGCCAGCAGCTTACTAGCGGGATTCGGGGAGACCCAGTACTTC. This chain connects TRBV7-2 to TRBJ2-5; the match to TRBD2 covers 9 bases. This CDR3 is 15 amino acids long. J lost 5 bases, V lost 2 bases, and 6 bases had no gene match. The germline gives CDR1 SGHTA, CDR2 FQGNSA.

The V gene is TRBV7-9, the J gene TRBJ1-1; possible D gene TRBD1, 6 bases. V lost 4 bases and J 1 base, leaving 13 bases between the germline ends. Germline V gene lookup returns CDR1 SEHNR and CDR2 FQNEAQ (reference sequence). The CDR3 covers 15 residues. The CDR3 nucleotides read TGTGCCAGCAGCTCCCCCGGGACACCGAACACTGAAGCTTTCTTT. Amino acid sequence: CASSSPGTPNTEAFF. The whole variable domain, filled in from reference TRBV7-9 and TRBJ1-1, reads DTGVSQNPRHKITKRGQNVTFRCDPISEHNRLYWYRQTLGQGPEFLTYFQNEAQLEKSRLLSDRFSAERPKGSFSTLEIQRTEQGDSAMYLCASSSPGTPNTEAFFGQGTRLTVV.

This chain uses TRBV4-2 with TRBJ1-5; D may be TRBD1 (6 bases). The germline gives CDR1 LGHNA, CDR2 YNFKEQ. V shed 1 base and J shed 7 bases, with 17 bases lying between them. This CDR3 is built from 16 residues. The CDR3 region is CASSQGEDGGAQPQHF. In DNA, the CDR3 is TGTGCCAGCAGCCAAGGGGAAGACGGGGGGGCCCAGCCCCAGCATTTT.

The chain combines TRBV6-5 with TRBJ2-7; D ambiguous. The V gene lost 6 bases and the J gene lost 3 bases, with 12 bases spanning the gap. The CDR3 sequence is 13 residues long. Germline-derived CDR1 and CDR2 are MNHEY and SVGAGI. The CDR3 bases are TGTGCCAGCAGGACACCAGCAAACTACGAGCAGTACTTC. Its translation: CASRTPANYEQYF.

J is TRBJ2-1 and V is TRBV29-1, with 12 nucleotides matching TRBD2. Germline V gene data show CDR1 as SQVTM and CDR2 as ANQGSEA. This CDR3 has 15 amino acids. V shed 5 bases and J 3 bases; nucleotides not matched to a gene: 5. This CDR3 reads CSVRLAGGYYNEQFF. In nucleotides, the CDR3 is TGCAGCGTTCGCCTAGCGGGAGGGTACTACAATGAGCAGTTCTTC.

This sequence joins TRBV5-4 and TRBJ2-7; 9 bases agree with TRBD2. The length of the CDR3 is 15 residues. CDR1 is SGHNT, CDR2 YYREEE, per germline (reference sequence). The ends lost 0 bases at V and 5 bases at J; junction bases unmatched: 6. The CDR3 region has the DNA TGTGCCAGCAGCTTGGGGGCGGGAGGGCCCGACGAGCAGTACTTC. Its protein is CASSLGAGGPDEQYF. Full variable domain (missing parts from reference TRBV5-4 and TRBJ2-7): ETGVTQSPTHLIKTRGQQVTLRCSSQSGHNTVSWYQQALGQGPQFIFQYYREEENGRGNFPPRFSGLQFPNYSSELNVNALELDDSALYLCASSLGAGGPDEQYFGPGTRLTVT.

Note on this clone: One end of the junction does not line up with germline, which may come from a read error. The chain links TRBV7-7 to TRBJ2-3; D unresolved. The germline CDR1 and CDR2 sequences are SSHAT and FNYEAQ (reference sequence). This CDR3 region has 15 residues. CDR3 in amino acids: CASSYTSASTDTQYF. CDR3 bases: TGTGCTAGCAGCTATACGAGCGCTAGCACAGATACGCAGTATTTT.

V usage is TRBV30 and J usage is TRBJ2-1, with D maybe TRBD2 (5 bases). V was trimmed by 2 bases and J by 6 bases, leaving 14 bases between them. CDR3 length equals 14 residues. Germline CDR1 and CDR2: GTSNPN and SVGIG (reference sequence). The CDR3 DNA reads TGTGCCTGGAGTCCGGGGTCTCCTCTCAATGAGCAGTTCTTC. Amino acid sequence: CAWSPGSPLNEQFF.

The chain joins TRBV18 to TRBJ2-7; no clear D. The length of the CDR3 is 11 residues. V lost 4 bases, J lost 6 bases, and 7 bases lay in between. Germline V gives CDR1 KGHSH, CDR2 LQKENI. Written as DNA, the CDR3 is TGTGCCAGCTCACATACACGCGAGCAGTACTTC. Encoded protein: CASSHTREQYF.

In its sample, this clone was seen a few times. The J gene is TRBJ2-3, the V gene TRBV12-3 or TRBV12-4; D not certain. Trimming shortened V by 6 bases and J by 3 bases, and 10 bases separated the two germline ends. This CDR3 comprises 13 residues. The CDR3: CASRPLTTDTQYF. In nucleotides, the CDR3 is TGTGCCAGCAGGCCCCTCACAACAGATACGCAGTATTTT.

V and J are TRBV10-2 and TRBJ1-3; 9 bases align to TRBD1. CDR1 WSHSY and CDR2 SAAADI come from the germline V gene. CDR3 size: 14 residues. V gave up 7 bases and J gave up 4 bases; unmatched junction bases: 5. The CDR3 loop is CASKVGTGGNTIYF. In DNA form, the CDR3 reads TGCGCCAGCAAGGTTGGGACAGGGGGAAACACCATATATTTT.

The rearrangement links TRBV19 to TRBJ2-3; 14 positions agree with TRBD2. V lost 4 bases to trimming and J lost 7 bases; unmatched junction nucleotides: 7. CDR1 is LNHDA, CDR2 SQIVND, per germline (reference sequence). This CDR3 has 16 residues. CDR3 protein: CASSRKTSGRANTQYF. The CDR3 DNA is TGTGCCAGTAGTAGGAAGACTAGCGGGAGGGCAAATACGCAGTATTTT.

The J gene is TRBJ1-6, the V gene TRBV30; 9 bases are a match to TRBD1. CDR1 and CDR2 from the germline V gene are GTSNPN and SVGIG (reference sequence). The CDR3 contains 15 residues. Unmatched junction bases numbered 11, after V lost 5 bases and J lost 9 bases. CDR3 loop: CAWETGQGGTSPLHF. CDR3 sequence (DNA): TGTGCCTGGGAGACGGGACAGGGAGGAACTTCACCCCTCCACTTT.

The genes are TRBV10-1 and TRBJ2-1, with D possibly TRBD2 on 6 matching bases. Trimming removed 0 bases from V and 2 bases from J, with 11 bases in between. The CDR3 totals 16 residues. Germline V gene data show CDR1 as WNHNN and CDR2 as SYGVQD (reference sequence). The CDR3 spells CASSESKAGAYNEQFF. The CDR3 DNA sequence: TGCGCCAGCAGTGAGTCGAAAGCGGGCGCCTACAATGAGCAGTTCTTC.

This clone was counted a single time. The rearrangement links TRBV14 to TRBJ1-5; 9 bases line up with TRBD1. The CDR3 has 16 residues. Germline CDR1 reads SGHDN; CDR2 reads FVKESK. V was pared by 1 base and J by 5 bases, with 6 bases of the junction left unmatched. The CDR3 bases are TGTGCCAGCAGCCAAGGGGGACAGGGTAGGGATCAGCCCCAGCATTTT. Amino acid sequence: CASSQGGQGRDQPQHF.

The chain links TRBV28 to TRBJ2-7; no clear D. CDR3 length: 12 residues. V gave up 8 bases and J gave up 2 bases, with 10 bases separating them. Germline values: CDR1 MDHEN, CDR2 SYDVKM. The CDR3 protein is CASRSVTYEQYF. In DNA form, the CDR3 reads TGTGCCAGCCGCTCGGTTACCTACGAGCAGTACTTC.

The V gene is TRBV3-1 (or the pseudogene TRBV3-2), the J gene TRBJ1-1, with 7 bases matching TRBD1. With 0 bases clipped from V and 2 bases from J, the junction kept 6 bases outside the gene matches. The germline CDR1 and CDR2 sequences are LGHDT and YNNKEL (reference sequence). This CDR3 contains 16 residues. The CDR3 is CASSQDLQGENTEAFF. DNA of the CDR3: TGTGCCAGCAGCCAAGACTTGCAGGGGGAAAACACTGAAGCTTTCTTT.